Included here is one T cell receptor (beta chain) sequence, with context. The antigen this receptor binds is unknown. Nothing much larger sits one base from this clone, and base qualities are not available. Library preparation employed 5' RACE. Sequencing relied on an Illumina HiSeq 2500. The second PCR ran for about 6 to 12 cycles and used a J-beta primer mix along with a sample-barcoded 5' primer. A unique molecular identifier was introduced onto each TCR beta cDNA molecule by a template-switch 5' adaptor carrying 12 random nucleotides. Each sample yielded at least 2.5 million CDR3-containing paired-end reads. The Mint cDNA synthesis kit, primed by a TRBC-specific oligonucleotide, was used to synthesize first-strand cDNA from all RNA. After uracil-DNA glycosylase treatment, a first 18-cycle PCR used universal primers M1SS and BC2_uni_R on all cDNA. On the study's bioinformatics: Each sample was normalized by randomly selecting 1 million high-quality reads, each carrying a distinct molecular identifier. Reads sharing molecular identifiers were discarded rather than binned into consensus sequences. CDR3 identification, clonotype clustering and error correction used MiTCR with a Q25 quality threshold and the strictest error-elimination algorithm. A nonparametric unseen species model using Euler transformation provided a lower-bound estimate of total TCR beta diversity. Clones were called with MiXCR by TCRdb after fastp trimmed the public reads at Q25, and only in-frame beta chains were retained. Every CDR3 protein is listed once, alongside the most common genes and DNA of its rows. The V and J calls were not made by the authors but by TCRdb's processing. Counted in this sample were about 780,000 distinct CDR3 sequences; roughly 60% of them appeared once. The ten largest clones represent 25% to 35% of the sample.

Systemically healthy Caucasian individuals from Russia, 35 to 40 in total and aged about 6 to 95 years, were included as donors. Approximately 11 milliliters of peripheral blood were drawn from each donor into EDTA-treated Vacutainer tubes. Ficoll-Paque density-gradient centrifugation was used to isolate PBMCs, with at least 6 million obtained per sample. Trizol reagent was used to extract total RNA from the PBMCs, yielding at least 6 micrograms per sample. The percentages of naive CD45RAhigh/CD27high T cells were determined by flow cytometry on a PBMC aliquot from every donor. These data come from a study of blood T cells in healthy people across ages (dated by TCRdb to between 2014 and 2017). Describing the broader study: Template switching captured roughly one uniquely barcoded TCR beta cDNA molecule per two T cells in model experiments. Age-related changes in TCR beta repertoire diversity were measured in the study by deep sequencing normalized with unique cDNA molecular identifiers. To avoid experimental bias, donors of different ages were randomly spread across the sequencing lanes. Using the same blood draw, the study looked at two additional independent replicas of 1 million unique cDNA reads for two donors, one aged 18 to 30 and the other aged 80 or older. Donors were grouped into four age groups: young (average 16 years), middle-aged (39), aged (around 56) and long-lived (around 82).

The study at large found these results: Observed TCR beta diversity per million T cells fell roughly linearly with age, and a significant reduction was already apparent by age roughly 41. Estimates of total diversity based on one million sequenced T cells were considered lower bounds and underestimates. Because profiling used bulk unsorted PBMCs, naive and antigen-experienced compartments could not be compared conclusively. The long-lived group showed more naive CD4+ T cells, fewer expanded clones and increased TCR diversity than the aged group, suggesting age selection. There was a strong correlation between observed TCR beta diversity and the percentage of naive T cells measured by flow cytometry. Because the CMV infection status of the donors was unknown, age-related changes in expanded clonotypes may potentially have been confounded.

From the germline V gene, CDR1 is MDHEN and CDR2 is SYDVKM. The CDR3 measures 15 amino acids from cysteine to phenylalanine. Only the CDR3 region is kept as DNA, spanning 45 bases read in frame from base 1. The chain is made from TRBV28 and TRBJ2-5; TRBD1 agrees with 8 junctional bases. The better agreement between TRBJ2-7 and the DNA end casts doubt on the J call. The sequencing input was blood. The source is a man aged 25 to 40 in good health. The CDR3 region reads CASSPQDRVEDEQYF. DNA sequence: TGTGCCAGCAGTCCCCAGGACAGGGTAGAGGACGAGCAGTACTTC.